One and the same sample provided the 14 T cell receptor beta chains below, sequenced in a study of blood T cell repertoires in COVID-19. TCRdb keeps only in-frame clones here, not all; method: immunoSEQ multiplex PCR. This sample has about 260,000 clones, with 83% found just once. The sample taken for sequencing was peripheral blood. Receptors were obtained from a woman aged 45-60 years who had recovered from COVID-19.

The chain joins TRBV7-3 to TRBJ1-2, with D possibly matching TRBD1 (6 bases). The CDR3 is made up of 15 amino acids. V gave up 6 bases and J gave up 2 bases, with 16 bases separating them. CDR1 SGHTA and CDR2 FQGTGA come from the germline V gene. The chain's CDR3 is CASRSGQLTNYGYTF. The CDR3 region has the DNA TGTGCCAGCAGATCGGGACAACTTACGAACTATGGCTACACCTTC.

The chain combines TRBV18 with TRBJ1-4, with TRBD1 as a possible D gene (5 bases). The V gene's germline CDR1 is KGHSH and CDR2 LQKENI. The CDR3 loop spans 14 amino acids. The V and J ends lost 6 bases and 8 bases respectively, with 16 bases between them. CDR3 amino acids: CASSGLSAGEKLFF. DNA for the CDR3: TGTGCCAGCTCGGGGTTGTCGGCAGGGGAAAAACTGTTTTTT.

The chain has TRBV6-5 and TRBJ1-2; no clear D. Germline V gene sequence: CDR1 MNHEY, CDR2 SVGAGI. The V gene lost 4 bases and the J gene lost 0 bases, with 15 bases spanning the gap. CDR3 length: 16 residues. The CDR3 here is CASSWKQPLSNYGYTF. The CDR3 region has the DNA TGTGCCAGCAGTTGGAAACAGCCGTTATCTAACTATGGCTACACCTTC.

J is TRBJ1-6 and V is TRBV5-1; TRBD1 matches at 8 bases. V lost 4 bases to trimming and J lost 0 bases; unmatched junction nucleotides: 6. The length of the CDR3 is 17 residues. Germline V gene data show CDR1 as SGHRS and CDR2 as YFSETQ. CDR3 in amino acids: CASSTGGLSSYNSPLHF. The CDR3 nucleotides are TGCGCCAGCAGCACAGGGGGGCTGAGCTCCTATAATTCACCCCTCCACTTT.

The chain links TRBV28 to TRBJ2-1, with D perhaps TRBD1 (5 bases). Trimming shortened V by 1 base and J by 6 bases, and 16 bases separated the two germline ends. The CDR3 covers 16 residues. From germline, CDR1 is MDHEN and CDR2 SYDVKM. CDR3 in amino acids: CASSLSRQLWSNEQFF. CDR3 sequence (DNA): TGTGCCAGCAGTTTATCTAGACAGCTTTGGTCCAATGAGCAGTTCTTC. The entire variable domain, with the rest obtained from reference TRBV28 and TRBJ2-1, is as follows: DVKVTQSSRYLVKRTGEKVFLECVQDMDHENMFWYRQDPGLGLRLIYFSYDVKMKEKGDIPEGYSVSREKKERFSLILESASTNQTSMYLCASSLSRQLWSNEQFFGPGTRLTVL.

The CDR3 bases are TGCGCCAGCAGCCCTCGTAGCGGGGGGGACAATGAGCAGTTCTTC. Amino acid sequence: CASSPRSGGDNEQFF. The rearrangement uses TRBV4-3 and TRBJ2-1; 11 bases line up with TRBD2. V lost 4 bases and J lost 5; bases outside the gene matches: 4. Germline-derived CDR1 and CDR2 are LGHNA and YSLEER. The CDR3 extends over 15 amino acids.

This chain connects TRBV3-1 (or the pseudogene TRBV3-2) to TRBJ1-2, with a possible D match to TRBD1 (5 bases). Germline V CDR1 and CDR2: LGHDT, YNNKEL (reference sequence). V shed 4 bases and J shed 8 bases, with 14 bases lying between them. The CDR3 spans 13 residues. This CDR3 reads CASSPTSGEGYTF. CDR3 DNA: TGTGCCAGCAGCCCTACCTCGGGGGAGGGCTACACCTTC.

The chain employs TRBV7-6 and TRBJ1-1; D gene ambiguous. Trimming pared 0 bases from V and 7 bases from J, leaving 12 bases between. In germline, CDR1 is SGHVS, CDR2 FNYEAQ. The CDR3 totals 14 residues. CDR3 protein: CASSLASRGGEAFF. CDR3 bases: TGTGCCAGCAGCTTAGCCTCCCGGGGTGGTGAAGCTTTCTTT.

DNA of the CDR3: TGTGCCAGCAGCGTGTGGGGACAGGGGGACACTGAAGCTTTCTTT. Its protein product is CASSVWGQGDTEAFF. The chain combines TRBV9 with TRBJ1-1; 11 bases agree with TRBD1. Unmatched junction bases numbered 3, after V lost 2 bases and J lost 3 bases. The CDR3 extends over 15 amino acids. CDR1 is SGDLS, CDR2 YYNGEE, per germline.

The chain links TRBV7-2 to TRBJ2-2, with D possibly TRBD2 on 6 matching bases. CDR3 length: 15 residues. Germline-derived CDR1 and CDR2 are SGHTA and FQGNSA. V lost 3 bases and J lost 7, with 15 bases in between. Written as DNA, the CDR3 is TGTGCCAGCAGCTTCGGCGGGGTAGCTAACGGGGAGCTGTTTTTT. Translated, it gives CASSFGGVANGELFF.

This clone was picked up many times. CDR3 sequence: CASSAGLAGVRGLEQYF. The DNA for the CDR3 is TGCGCCAGCAGCGCTGGACTAGCGGGGGTCAGAGGGCTCGAGCAGTACTTC. The V gene is TRBV5-1, the J gene TRBJ2-7, with 13 bases identical to TRBD2. Germline values: CDR1 SGHRS, CDR2 YFSETQ. CDR3 size: 17 residues. V shed 4 bases and J 6 bases; nucleotides not matched to a gene: 13.

Only one count was recorded for this clone. This chain links TRBV6-6 with TRBJ1-1, with D maybe TRBD1 (6 bases). Germline lookup yields CDR1 MNHNY and CDR2 SVGAGI (reference sequence). The CDR3 consists of 15 residues. Trimming stripped 2 bases from V and 3 bases from J, with 13 bases between. CDR3 DNA: TGTGCCAGCAGTTACCGGGAAAAGGGGGACACTGAAGCTTTCTTT. Its translation: CASSYREKGDTEAFF.

The V gene is TRBV7-9, the J gene TRBJ1-6; D unclear. Trimming shortened V by 2 bases and J by 5 bases, and 7 bases separated the two germline ends. This CDR3 region has 14 residues. Germline values: CDR1 SEHNR, CDR2 FQNEAQ (reference sequence). The CDR3 DNA sequence: TGTGCCAGCAGCTTATCACAGAATAATTCACCCCTCCACTTT. It encodes CASSLSQNNSPLHF.

J is TRBJ1-4 and V is TRBV27, with D maybe TRBD1 (6 bases). V shed 7 bases and J shed 5 bases, with 14 bases lying between them. CDR1 MNHEY and CDR2 SMNVEV come from the germline V gene (reference sequence). CDR3 length equals 14 residues. Here the CDR3 DNA reads TGTGCCAGCAAAATGCAGGGGACAAATGAAAAACTGTTTTTT. It codes for CASKMQGTNEKLFF.